This TCR beta chain was documented in a study of identical twins. General study findings and limits: The more abundant beta clonotypes in cord blood had fewer insertions, and memory repertoires did not show this. Invariant MAIT and iNKT cells could partly confound zero-insertion analyses.

Unique molecular identifiers were present on cDNA, and template switching added a universal primer site. TCRdb used MiXCR to reprocess the 5' RACE reads, holding one entry per CDR3 protein. The table lists 300,000 to 350,000 distinct CDR3 sequences, about 12% of them singletons. A word on this clonotype: Its target is unknown.

V shed 5 bases and J 8 bases; nucleotides not matched to a gene: 11. CDR1 and CDR2 (germline): MNHEY, SMNVEV (reference sequence). The CDR3 is 14 residues long. The sample also formed part of further work on yellow fever vaccine responses in identical twins. That work adds: Twins reportedly mounted vaccine T cell responses that seemed partly convergent, partly personalized.

The sequenced sample was CD8+ T cells sorted from blood. The source of this sequence is a woman aged 18-30 years in good health. The V gene is TRBV27, the J gene TRBJ1-2, with TRBD1 matching 7 bases. For the CDR3, the DNA is TGTGCCAGCAGTGGCTCGGCGACAGGGTGGGGCTACACCTTC. Its translation: CASSGSATGWGYTF.